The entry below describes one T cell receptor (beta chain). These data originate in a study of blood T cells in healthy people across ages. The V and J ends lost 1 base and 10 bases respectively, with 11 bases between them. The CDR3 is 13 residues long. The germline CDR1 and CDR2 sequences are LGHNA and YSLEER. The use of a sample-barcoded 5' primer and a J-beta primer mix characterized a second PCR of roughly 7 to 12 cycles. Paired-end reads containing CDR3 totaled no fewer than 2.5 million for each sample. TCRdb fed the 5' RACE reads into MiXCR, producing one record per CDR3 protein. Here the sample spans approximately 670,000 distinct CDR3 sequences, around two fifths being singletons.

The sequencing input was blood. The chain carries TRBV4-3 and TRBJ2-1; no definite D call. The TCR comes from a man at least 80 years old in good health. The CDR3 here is CASSQVALGEQFF. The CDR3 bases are TGCGCCAGCAGCCAAGTGGCTCTCGGGGAGCAGTTCTTC.